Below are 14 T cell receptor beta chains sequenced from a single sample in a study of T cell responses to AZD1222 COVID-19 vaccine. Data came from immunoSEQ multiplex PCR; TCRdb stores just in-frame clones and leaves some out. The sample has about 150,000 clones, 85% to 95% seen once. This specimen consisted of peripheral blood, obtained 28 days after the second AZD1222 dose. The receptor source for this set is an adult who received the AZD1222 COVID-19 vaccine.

CDR3 DNA: TGCGCCAGCAGCGTGTGGACGGCTAGCACAGATACGCAGTATTTT. Translating gives CASSVWTASTDTQYF. The chain uses TRBV5-1 and TRBJ2-3; D is unresolved. With 4 bases removed from V and 0 bases from J, the gap between germline ends came to 12 bases. Germline values: CDR1 SGHRS, CDR2 YFSETQ. The CDR3 spans 15 residues.

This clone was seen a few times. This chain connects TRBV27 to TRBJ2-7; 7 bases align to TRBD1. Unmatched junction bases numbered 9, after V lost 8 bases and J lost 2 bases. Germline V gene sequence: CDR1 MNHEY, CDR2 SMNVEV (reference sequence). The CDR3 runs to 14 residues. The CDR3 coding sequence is TGTGCCAGCGCCATACGACAGGGAACCTACGAGCAGTACTTC. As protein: CASAIRQGTYEQYF.

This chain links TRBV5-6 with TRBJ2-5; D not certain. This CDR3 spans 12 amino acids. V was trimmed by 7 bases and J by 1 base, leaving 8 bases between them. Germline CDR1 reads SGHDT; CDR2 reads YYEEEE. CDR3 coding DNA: TGTGCCAGCTTGAGGATCCAAGAGACCCAGTACTTC. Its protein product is CASLRIQETQYF.

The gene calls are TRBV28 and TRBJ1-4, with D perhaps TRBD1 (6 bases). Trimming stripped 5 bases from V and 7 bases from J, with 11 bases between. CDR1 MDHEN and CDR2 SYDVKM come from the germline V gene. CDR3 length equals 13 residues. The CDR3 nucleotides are TGTGCCAGCAGTCGAGGGGGGGGTGAAAAACTGTTTTTT. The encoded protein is CASSRGGGEKLFF.

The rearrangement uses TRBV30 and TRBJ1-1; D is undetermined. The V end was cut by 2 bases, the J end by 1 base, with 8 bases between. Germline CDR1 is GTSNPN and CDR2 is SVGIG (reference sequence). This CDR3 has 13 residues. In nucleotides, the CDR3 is TGTGCCTGGAGTCCCGAGGGGAACACTGAAGCTTTCTTT. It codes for CAWSPEGNTEAFF.

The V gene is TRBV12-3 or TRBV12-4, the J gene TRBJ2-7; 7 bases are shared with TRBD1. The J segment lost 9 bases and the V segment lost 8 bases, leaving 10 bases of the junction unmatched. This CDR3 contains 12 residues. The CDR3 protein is CASGIGTVGQYF. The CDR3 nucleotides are TGTGCCAGCGGGATCGGGACAGTTGGGCAGTACTTC.

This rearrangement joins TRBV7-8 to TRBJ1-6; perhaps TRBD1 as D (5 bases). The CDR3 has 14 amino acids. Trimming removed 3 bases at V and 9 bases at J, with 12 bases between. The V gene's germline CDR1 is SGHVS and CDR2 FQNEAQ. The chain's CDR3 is CASSFTGDSSPLHF. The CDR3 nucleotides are TGTGCCAGCAGCTTTACAGGTGATAGTTCACCCCTCCACTTT.

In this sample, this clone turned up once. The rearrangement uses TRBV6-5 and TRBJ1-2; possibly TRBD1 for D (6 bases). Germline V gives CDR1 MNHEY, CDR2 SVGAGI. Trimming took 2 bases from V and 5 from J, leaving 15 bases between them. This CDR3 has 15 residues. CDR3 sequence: CASSYRQGNTYGYTF. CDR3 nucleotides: TGTGCCAGCAGTTACCGCCAGGGGAATACTTATGGCTACACCTTC.

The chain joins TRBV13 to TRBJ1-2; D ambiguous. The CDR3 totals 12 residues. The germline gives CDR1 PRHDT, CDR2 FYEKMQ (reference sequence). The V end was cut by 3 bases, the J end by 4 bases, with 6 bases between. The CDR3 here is CASSFGGYGYTF. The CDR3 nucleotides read TGTGCCAGCAGCTTCGGCGGCTATGGCTACACCTTC.

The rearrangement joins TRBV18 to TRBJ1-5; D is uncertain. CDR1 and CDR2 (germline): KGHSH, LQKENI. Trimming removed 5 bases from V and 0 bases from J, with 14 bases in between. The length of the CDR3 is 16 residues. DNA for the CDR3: TGTGCCAGCTCATCGGGAACAGCTTATAGCAATCAGCCCCAGCATTTT. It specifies CASSSGTAYSNQPQHF.

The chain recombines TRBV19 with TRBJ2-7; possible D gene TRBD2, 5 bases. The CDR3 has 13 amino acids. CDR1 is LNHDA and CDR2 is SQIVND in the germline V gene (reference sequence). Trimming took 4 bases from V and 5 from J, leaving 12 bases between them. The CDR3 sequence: CASSKAGSHEQYF. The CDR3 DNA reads TGTGCCAGTAGTAAGGCGGGTTCGCACGAGCAGTACTTC.

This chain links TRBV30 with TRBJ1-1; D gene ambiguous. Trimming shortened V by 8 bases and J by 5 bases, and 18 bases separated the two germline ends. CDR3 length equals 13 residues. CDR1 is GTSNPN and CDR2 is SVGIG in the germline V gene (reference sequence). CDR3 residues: CAPDVLAGTEAFF. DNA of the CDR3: TGTGCCCCCGACGTACTAGCGGGGACTGAAGCTTTCTTT.

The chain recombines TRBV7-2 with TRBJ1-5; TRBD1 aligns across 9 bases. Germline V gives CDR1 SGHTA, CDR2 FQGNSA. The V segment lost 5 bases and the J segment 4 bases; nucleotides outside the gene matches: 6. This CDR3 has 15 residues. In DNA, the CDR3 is TGTGCCAGCAGCCGCGGGGGGACAGGGAATCAGCCCCAGCATTTT. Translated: CASSRGGTGNQPQHF.

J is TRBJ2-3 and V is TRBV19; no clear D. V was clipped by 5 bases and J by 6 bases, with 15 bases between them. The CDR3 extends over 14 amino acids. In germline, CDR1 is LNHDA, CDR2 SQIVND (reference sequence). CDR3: CASSSLFPTDTQYF. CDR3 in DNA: TGTGCCAGTAGTTCCCTCTTCCCCACGGATACGCAGTATTTT.